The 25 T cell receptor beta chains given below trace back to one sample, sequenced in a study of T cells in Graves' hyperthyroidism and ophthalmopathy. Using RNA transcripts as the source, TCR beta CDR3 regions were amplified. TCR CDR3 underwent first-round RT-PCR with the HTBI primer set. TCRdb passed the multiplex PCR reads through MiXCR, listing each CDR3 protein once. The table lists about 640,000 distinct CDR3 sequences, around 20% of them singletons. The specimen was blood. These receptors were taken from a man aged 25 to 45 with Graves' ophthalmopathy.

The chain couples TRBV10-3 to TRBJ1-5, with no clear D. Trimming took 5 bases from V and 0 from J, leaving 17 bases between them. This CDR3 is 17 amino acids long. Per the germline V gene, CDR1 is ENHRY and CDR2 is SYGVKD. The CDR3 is CAISYSRGRNSNQPQHF. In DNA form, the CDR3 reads TGTGCCATCAGTTACTCCCGCGGGAGGAATAGCAATCAGCCCCAGCATTTT.

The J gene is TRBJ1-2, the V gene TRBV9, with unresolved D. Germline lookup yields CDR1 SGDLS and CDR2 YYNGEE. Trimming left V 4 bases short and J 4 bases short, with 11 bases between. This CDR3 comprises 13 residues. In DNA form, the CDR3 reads TGTGCCAGCAGCCGACACGAGCGCTATGGCTACACCTTC. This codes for CASSRHERYGYTF.

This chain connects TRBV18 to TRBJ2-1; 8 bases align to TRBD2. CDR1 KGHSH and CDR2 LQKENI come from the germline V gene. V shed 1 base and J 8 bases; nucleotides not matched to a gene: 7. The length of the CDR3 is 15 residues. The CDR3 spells CASSPLSGSIDEQFF. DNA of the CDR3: TGTGCCAGCTCACCACTGAGCGGGAGTATCGATGAGCAGTTCTTC.

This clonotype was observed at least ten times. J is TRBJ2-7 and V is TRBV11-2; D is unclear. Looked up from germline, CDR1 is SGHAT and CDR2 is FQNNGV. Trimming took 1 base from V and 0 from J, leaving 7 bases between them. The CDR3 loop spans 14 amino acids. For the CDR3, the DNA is TGTGCCAGCAGCTTAGGACGGCTCTCCTACGAGCAGTACTTC. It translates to CASSLGRLSYEQYF.

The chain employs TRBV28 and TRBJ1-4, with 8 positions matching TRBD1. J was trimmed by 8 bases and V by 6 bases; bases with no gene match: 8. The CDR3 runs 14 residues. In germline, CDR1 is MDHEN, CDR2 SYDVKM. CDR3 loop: CASSAGQGVEKLFF. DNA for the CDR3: TGTGCCAGCAGCGCCGGACAGGGAGTAGAAAAACTGTTTTTT.

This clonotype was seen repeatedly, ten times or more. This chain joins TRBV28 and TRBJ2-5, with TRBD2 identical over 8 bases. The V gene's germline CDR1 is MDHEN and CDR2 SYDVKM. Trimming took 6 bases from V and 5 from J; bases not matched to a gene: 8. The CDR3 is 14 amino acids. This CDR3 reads CASRFSGAGETQYF. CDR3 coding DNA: TGTGCCAGCAGATTTAGCGGGGCTGGGGAGACCCAGTACTTC.

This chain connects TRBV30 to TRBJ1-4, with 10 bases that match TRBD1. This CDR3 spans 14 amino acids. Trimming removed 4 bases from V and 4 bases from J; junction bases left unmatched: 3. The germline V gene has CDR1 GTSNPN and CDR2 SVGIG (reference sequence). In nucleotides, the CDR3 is TGTGCCTGGACCCGGGACAGGGGTAATGAAAAACTGTTTTTT. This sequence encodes CAWTRDRGNEKLFF.

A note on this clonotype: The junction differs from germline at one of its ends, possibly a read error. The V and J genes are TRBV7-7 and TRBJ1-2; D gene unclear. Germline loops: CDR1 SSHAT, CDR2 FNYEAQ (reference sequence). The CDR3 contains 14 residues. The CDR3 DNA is TGTGCTAGCAGCACACCCCCTGGATTCTATGGCTACACCTTC. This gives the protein CASSTPPGFYGYTF.

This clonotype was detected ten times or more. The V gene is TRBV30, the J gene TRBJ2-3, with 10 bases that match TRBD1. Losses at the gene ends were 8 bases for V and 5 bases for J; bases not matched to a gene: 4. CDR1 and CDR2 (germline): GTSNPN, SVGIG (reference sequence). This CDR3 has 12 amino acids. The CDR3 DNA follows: TGTGCCCGGACAGGGGGGGGAGATACGCAGTATTTT. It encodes CARTGGGDTQYF.

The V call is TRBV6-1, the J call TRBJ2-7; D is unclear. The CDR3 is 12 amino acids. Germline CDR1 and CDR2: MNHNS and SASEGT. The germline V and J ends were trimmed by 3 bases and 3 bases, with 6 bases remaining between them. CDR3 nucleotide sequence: TGTGCCAGCAGTGACTCCGGCTACGAGCAGTACTTC. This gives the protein CASSDSGYEQYF.

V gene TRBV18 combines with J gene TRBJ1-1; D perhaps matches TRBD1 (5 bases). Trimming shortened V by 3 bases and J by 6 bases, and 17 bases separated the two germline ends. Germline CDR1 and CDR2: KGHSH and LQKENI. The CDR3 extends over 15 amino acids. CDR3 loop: CASSPNRGYPSEAFF. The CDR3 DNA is TGTGCCAGCTCACCTAACCGGGGCTACCCATCTGAAGCTTTCTTT.

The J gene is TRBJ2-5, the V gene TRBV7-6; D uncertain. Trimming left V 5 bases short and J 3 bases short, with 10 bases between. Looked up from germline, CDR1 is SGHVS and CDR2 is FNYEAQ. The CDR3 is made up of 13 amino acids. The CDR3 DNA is TGTGCCAGCAGCACGGACCCGAAAGAGACCCAGTACTTC. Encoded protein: CASSTDPKETQYF.

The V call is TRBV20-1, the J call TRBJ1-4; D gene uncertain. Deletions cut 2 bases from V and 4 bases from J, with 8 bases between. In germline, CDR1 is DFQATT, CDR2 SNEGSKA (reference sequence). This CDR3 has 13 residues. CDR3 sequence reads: CSARNSFNEKLFF. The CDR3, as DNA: TGCAGTGCTAGAAACAGCTTTAATGAAAAACTGTTTTTT.

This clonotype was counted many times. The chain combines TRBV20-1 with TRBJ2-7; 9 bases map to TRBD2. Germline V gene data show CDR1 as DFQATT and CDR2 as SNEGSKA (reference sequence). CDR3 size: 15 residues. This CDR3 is CSPVNHAAGGYEQYF. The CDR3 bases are TGCAGCCCCGTAAATCATGCAGCGGGAGGTTACGAGCAGTACTTC.

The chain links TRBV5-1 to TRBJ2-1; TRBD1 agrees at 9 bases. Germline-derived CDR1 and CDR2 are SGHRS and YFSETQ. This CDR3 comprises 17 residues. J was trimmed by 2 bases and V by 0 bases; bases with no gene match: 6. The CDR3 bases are TGCGCCAGCAGCTTGGCCGGGACAGGGAAGGCCTACAATGAGCAGTTCTTC. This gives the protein CASSLAGTGKAYNEQFF.

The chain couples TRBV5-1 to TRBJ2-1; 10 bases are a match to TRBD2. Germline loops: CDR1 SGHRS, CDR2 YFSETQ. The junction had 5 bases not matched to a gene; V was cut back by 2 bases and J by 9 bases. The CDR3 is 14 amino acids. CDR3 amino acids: CASSFGTSDAEQFF. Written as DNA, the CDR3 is TGCGCCAGCAGCTTCGGGACTAGCGACGCTGAGCAGTTCTTC.

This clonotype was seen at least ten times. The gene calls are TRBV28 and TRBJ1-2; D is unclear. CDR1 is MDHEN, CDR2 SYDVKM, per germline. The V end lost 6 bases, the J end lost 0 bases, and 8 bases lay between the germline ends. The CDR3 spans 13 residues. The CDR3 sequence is CASRPLANYGYTF. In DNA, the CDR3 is TGTGCCAGCAGGCCGTTAGCTAACTATGGCTACACCTTC.

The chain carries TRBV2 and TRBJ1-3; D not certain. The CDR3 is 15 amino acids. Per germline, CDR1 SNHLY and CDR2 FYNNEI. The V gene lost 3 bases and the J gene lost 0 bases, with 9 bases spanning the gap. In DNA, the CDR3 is TGTGCCAGCAGTGACGACACGAGCTCTGGAAACACCATATATTTT. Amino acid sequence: CASSDDTSSGNTIYF.

The CDR3 loop reads CATSDATVNSDNQPQHF. Written as DNA, the CDR3 is TGTGCCACCAGTGATGCCACCGTGAACAGCGACAATCAGCCCCAGCATTTT. This chain connects TRBV24-1 to TRBJ1-5; D is unresolved. In germline, CDR1 is KGHDR, CDR2 SFDVKD. Trimming cost V 3 bases and J 3 bases, with 17 bases left between them. The CDR3 sequence is 17 residues long.

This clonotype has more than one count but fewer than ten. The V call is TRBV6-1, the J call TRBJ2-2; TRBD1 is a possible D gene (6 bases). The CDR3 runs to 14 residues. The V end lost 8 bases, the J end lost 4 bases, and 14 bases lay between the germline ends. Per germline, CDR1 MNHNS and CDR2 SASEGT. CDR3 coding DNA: TGTGCCAGCTCCCTTGCACAGGGCACCGGGGAGCTGTTTTTT. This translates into CASSLAQGTGELFF.

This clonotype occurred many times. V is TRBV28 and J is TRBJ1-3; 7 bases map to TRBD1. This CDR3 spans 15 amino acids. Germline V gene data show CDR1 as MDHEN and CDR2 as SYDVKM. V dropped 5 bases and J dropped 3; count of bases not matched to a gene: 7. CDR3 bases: TGTGCCAGCAGTGCCCCGGGACAGTATGGAAACACCATATATTTT. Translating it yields CASSAPGQYGNTIYF.

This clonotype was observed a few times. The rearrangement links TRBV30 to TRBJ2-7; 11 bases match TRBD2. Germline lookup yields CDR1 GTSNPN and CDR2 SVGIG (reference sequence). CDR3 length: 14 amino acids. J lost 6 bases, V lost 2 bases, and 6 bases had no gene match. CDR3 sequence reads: CAWSSTSGRPEQYF. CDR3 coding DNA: TGTGCCTGGAGTTCCACTAGCGGGAGACCCGAGCAGTACTTC. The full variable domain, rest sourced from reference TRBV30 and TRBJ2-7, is SQTIHQWPATLVQPVGSPLSLECTVEGTSNPNLYWYRQAAGRGLQLLFYSVGIGQISSEVPQNLSASRPQDRQFILSSKKLLLSDSGFYLCAWSSTSGRPEQYFGPGTRLTVT.

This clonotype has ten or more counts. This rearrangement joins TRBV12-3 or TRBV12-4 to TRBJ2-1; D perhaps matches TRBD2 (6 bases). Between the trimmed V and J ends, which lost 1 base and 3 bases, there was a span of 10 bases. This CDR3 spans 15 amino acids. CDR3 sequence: CASSLGGENYNEQFF. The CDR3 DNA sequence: TGTGCCAGCAGTTTAGGGGGGGAGAACTACAATGAGCAGTTCTTC.

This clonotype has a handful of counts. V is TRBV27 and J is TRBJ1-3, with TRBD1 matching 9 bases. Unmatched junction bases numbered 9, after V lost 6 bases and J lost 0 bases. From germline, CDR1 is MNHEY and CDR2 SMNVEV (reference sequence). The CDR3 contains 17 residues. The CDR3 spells CASSSMTGGLSGNTIYF. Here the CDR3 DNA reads TGTGCCAGCAGCTCAATGACAGGGGGGCTCTCTGGAAACACCATATATTTT.

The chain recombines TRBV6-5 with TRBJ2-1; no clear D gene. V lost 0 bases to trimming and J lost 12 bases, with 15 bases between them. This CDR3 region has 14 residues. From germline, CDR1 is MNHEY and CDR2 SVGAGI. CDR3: CASSYSKSALGQFF. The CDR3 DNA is TGTGCCAGCAGTTACTCGAAGTCGGCCTTAGGGCAGTTCTTC.